The sequence of this TCR beta chain was determined in a study of tumour-infiltrating T cells in Burkitt lymphoma. Overall study context: All epidemiological Burkitt lymphoma subtypes were represented in the cohort. Survival, overall and progression-free, tracked with productive clonality.

Germline V gene sequence: CDR1 KGHSH, CDR2 LQKENI. The V segment lost 5 bases and the J segment 6 bases; nucleotides outside the gene matches: 8. The CDR3 sequence is 16 residues long. Assay: immunoSEQ multiplex PCR; the TCRdb copy retains only in-frame clones and omits some. The sample carries roughly 4,700 clones, about an eighth recorded once. This TCR was sampled from a human donor with Burkitt lymphoma. This chain uses TRBV18 with TRBJ2-1; 12 bases are a match to TRBD2. What was sequenced was tumor tissue. CDR3 residues: CASSTTSGGRGNEQFF. The CDR3 DNA follows: TGTGCCAGCTCAACGACTAGCGGGGGCAGGGGCAATGAGCAGTTCTTC. Using reference TRBV18 and TRBJ2-1 for the parts outside the CDR3, the full variable domain is NAGVMQNPRHLVRRRGQEARLRCSPMKGHSHVYWYRQLPEEGLKFMVYLQKENIIDESGMPKERFSAEFPKEGPSILRIQQVVRGDSAAYFCASSTTSGGRGNEQFFGPGTRLTVL.